The present entry profiles one T cell receptor beta chain with its context. This entry comes from a study of technical replicates of blood from a handful of donors. Clones were sequenced by immunoSEQ multiplex PCR, and TCRdb holds only the in-frame ones, with some missing. The profile shows around 63,000 clones, roughly 98% of them singletons. CDR1 is LNHDA and CDR2 is SQIVND in the germline V gene (reference sequence). With V trimmed by 4 bases and J by 1 base, 2 bases remained unmatched. The CDR3 contains 14 residues. The receptor was derived from a human donor in good health. The sequencing sample was made of T cells isolated from PBMCs. The chain uses TRBV19 and TRBJ2-5; the match to TRBD2 covers 8 bases. Written as DNA, the CDR3 is TGTGCCAGTAGTACAGGGACTAGCCAAGAGACCCAGTACTTC. This encodes CASSTGTSQETQYF.